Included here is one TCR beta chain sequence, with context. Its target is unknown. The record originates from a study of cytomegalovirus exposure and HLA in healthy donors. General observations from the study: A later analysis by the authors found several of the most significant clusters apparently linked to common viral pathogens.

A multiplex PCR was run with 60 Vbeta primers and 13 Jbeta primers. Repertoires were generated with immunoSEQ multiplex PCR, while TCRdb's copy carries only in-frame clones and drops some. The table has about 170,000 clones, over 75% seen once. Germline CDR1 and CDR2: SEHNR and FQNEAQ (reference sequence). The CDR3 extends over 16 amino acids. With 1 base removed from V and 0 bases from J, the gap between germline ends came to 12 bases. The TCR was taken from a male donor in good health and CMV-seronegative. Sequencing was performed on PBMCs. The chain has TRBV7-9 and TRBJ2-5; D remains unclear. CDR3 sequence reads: CASSLDPTVYQETQYF. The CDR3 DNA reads TGTGCCAGCAGCTTAGACCCTACAGTGTACCAAGAGACCCAGTACTTC. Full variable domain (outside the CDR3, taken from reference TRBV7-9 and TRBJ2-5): DTGVSQNPRHKITKRGQNVTFRCDPISEHNRLYWYRQTLGQGPEFLTYFQNEAQLEKSRLLSDRFSAERPKGSFSTLEIQRTEQGDSAMYLCASSLDPTVYQETQYFGPGTRLLVL.